The source of this T cell receptor beta chain is a study of blood T cell repertoires in COVID-19. The overall study: Donors in the United States, Italy and Spain gave samples during acute or convalescent COVID-19. T cells, B-cell-depleted T cells, or PBMCs provided the cDNA or gDNA that served as material.

The authors' processing: Amplification of reference gene primers was used by the study to estimate nucleated cell counts. Sequenced by immunoSEQ multiplex PCR; TCRdb stores in-frame clones only, minus some. V, J and clone size are those of that table, while D and trimming were read from the DNA. The repertoire holds 55,000 to 60,000 clones, with roughly three quarters as singletons. The sequence was collected from a man over 45 with active or convalescent COVID-19. The sample consisted of peripheral blood.

The CDR3 sequence is CASSFPTSVYEQYF. DNA for the CDR3: TGTGCCAGCAGCTTCCCGACTAGTGTCTACGAGCAGTACTTC. The chain carries TRBV11-2 and TRBJ2-7; D might be TRBD2 (6 bases). The germline V gene encodes CDR1 SGHAT and CDR2 FQNNGV. The CDR3 contains 14 residues. Trimming took 3 bases from V and 3 from J, leaving 12 bases between them.